The 30 T cell receptor beta chains below all came from one sample that was sequenced in a study of cytomegalovirus exposure and HLA in healthy donors. 13 Jbeta primers and 60 Vbeta primers were used for the PCR. Generated by immunoSEQ multiplex PCR, the TCRdb table keeps only in-frame clones and is missing some. The table lists around 150,000 clones, around 9.6% of them singletons. Sequencing used PBMCs. Source of these receptors: a male donor in good health and CMV-seronegative.

This clone was observed a few times. The CDR3 DNA follows: TGCGCCAGCAGAAGCCCCGGACAGGGAGGAAATTCACCCCTCCACTTT. Its protein is CASRSPGQGGNSPLHF. The chain recombines TRBV4-1 with TRBJ1-6, with 8 nucleotides matching TRBD1. Losses at the gene ends were 6 bases for V and 7 bases for J; bases not matched to a gene: 11. The CDR3 has 16 amino acids. The V gene's germline CDR1 is MGHRA and CDR2 YSYEKL.

The rearrangement joins TRBV2 to TRBJ1-1; D possibly corresponds to TRBD1 (6 bases). Deletions cut 8 bases from V and 2 bases from J, with 12 bases between. Germline CDR1 reads SNHLY; CDR2 reads FYNNEI. The CDR3 runs to 13 residues. The CDR3 protein is CASDRRPNTEAFF. CDR3 in DNA: TGTGCCAGCGACAGGCGACCAAACACTGAAGCTTTCTTT. Together with reference TRBV2 and TRBJ1-1, the CDR3 gives the full variable domain: EPEVTQTPSHQVTQMGQEVILRCVPISNHLYFYWYRQILGQKVEFLVSFYNNEISEKSEIFDDQFSVERPDGSNFTLKIRSTKLEDSAMYFCASDRRPNTEAFFGQGTRLTVV.

In this sample, this clone turned up a few times. The chain links TRBV6-5 to TRBJ2-7, with a weak D call TRBD2 (6 bases). Germline values: CDR1 MNHEY, CDR2 SVGAGI. Trimming stripped 4 bases from V and 0 bases from J, with 13 bases between. This CDR3 has 15 residues. CDR3 in amino acids: CASSLGGRSSYEQYF. Here the CDR3 DNA reads TGTGCCAGCAGTTTGGGAGGAAGAAGCTCCTACGAGCAGTACTTC.

The J gene is TRBJ1-6, the V gene TRBV28, with 7 nucleotides matching TRBD1. J gave up 2 bases and V 7 bases, and 2 bases lay outside the gene matches. Germline CDR1 is MDHEN and CDR2 is SYDVKM. This CDR3 is built from 14 residues. In DNA, the CDR3 is TGTGCCAGCACCGGGACAGCCTATAATTCACCCCTCCACTTT. Translated, it gives CASTGTAYNSPLHF.

This sequence joins TRBV7-9 and TRBJ1-2; 7 positions match TRBD1. After removal of 2 bases from V and 0 bases from J, the junction contained 3 bases not matched to a gene. Germline V CDR1 and CDR2: SEHNR, FQNEAQ (reference sequence). The CDR3 is 15 amino acids. This chain's CDR3 is CASSLRGQPNYGYTF. CDR3 coding DNA: TGTGCCAGCAGCTTAAGGGGGCAACCTAACTATGGCTACACCTTC.

This clone has more than one count but fewer than ten. The chain uses TRBV11-2 and TRBJ2-5; 8 bases align to TRBD1. The J call may not be correct, given that the DNA end is closer to TRBJ2-7. The germline V gene has CDR1 SGHAT and CDR2 FQNNGV. The CDR3 contains 15 residues. CDR3 DNA sequence: TGTGCCAGCAGCTTAGCTGGACAGGGATTTTACGAGCAGTACTTC. Translated, it gives CASSLAGQGFYEQYF.

V gene TRBV19 combines with J gene TRBJ1-1; a weak D match, TRBD1 (6 bases). The CDR3 runs 14 residues. Germline V gives CDR1 LNHDA, CDR2 SQIVND (reference sequence). Trimming left V 8 bases short and J 0 bases short, with 13 bases between. CDR3 in DNA: TGTGCCAGTCGAAGGGACACCTTGAACACTGAAGCTTTCTTT. Amino acid sequence: CASRRDTLNTEAFF. The variable domain in full, completed from reference TRBV19 and TRBJ1-1, reads DGGITQSPKYLFRKEGQNVTLSCEQNLNHDAMYWYRQDPGQGLRLIYYSQIVNDFQKGDIAEGYSVSREKKESFPLTVTSAQKNPTAFYLCASRRDTLNTEAFFGQGTRLTVV.

This clone turned up a few times. The genes are TRBV28 and TRBJ1-1; possible D gene TRBD1, 5 bases. The CDR3 totals 14 residues. Germline lookup yields CDR1 MDHEN and CDR2 SYDVKM. Trimming took off 6 bases at V and 1 base at J, with 12 bases between the two ends. CDR3 residues: CASRESGRNTEAFF. The CDR3 nucleotides are TGTGCCAGCAGAGAGTCAGGGCGGAACACTGAAGCTTTCTTT.

V and J are TRBV7-9 and TRBJ2-5, with D possibly TRBD1 on 6 matching bases. This CDR3 has 11 residues. Trimming removed 11 bases from V and 4 bases from J, with 11 bases in between. Germline V CDR1 and CDR2: SEHNR, FQNEAQ (reference sequence). CDR3 in DNA: TGTGCCTTCAGAGGGGGAGAGACCCAGTACTTC. Encoded protein: CAFRGGETQYF.

This chain uses TRBV13 with TRBJ1-2; D gene unclear. Germline loops: CDR1 PRHDT, CDR2 FYEKMQ (reference sequence). The CDR3 covers 12 residues. Trimming took off 4 bases at V and 4 bases at J, with 7 bases between the two ends. CDR3 bases: TGTGCCAGCAGCTCCAGTTCCTATGGCTACACCTTC. This gives the protein CASSSSSYGYTF.

The table lists this clone with a few counts. The CDR3 DNA is TGTGCCAGCAGTGATGGGACATACACTGAAGCTTTCTTT. Translated: CASSDGTYTEAFF. The J gene is TRBJ1-1, the V gene TRBV25-1; the D gene is possibly TRBD1 (6 bases). Per germline, CDR1 MGHDK and CDR2 SYGVNS. The CDR3 loop spans 13 amino acids. V was clipped by 3 bases and J by 3 bases, with 8 bases between them.

This clone turned up a few times. V gene TRBV6-4 combines with J gene TRBJ1-1, with 7 nucleotides matching TRBD1. The trim removed 3 bases at V and 5 bases at J, leaving 6 bases unmatched. CDR1 and CDR2 from the germline V gene are MRHNA and SNTAGT. The CDR3 covers 14 residues. CDR3 protein: CASSEYRGSTEAFF. CDR3 nucleotide sequence: TGTGCCAGCAGTGAGTACAGGGGCTCTACTGAAGCTTTCTTT.

This clone was seen only a few times. The chain combines TRBV4-3 with TRBJ1-2; a weak D match, TRBD1 (5 bases). V was cut by 3 bases and J by 2 bases, with 7 bases left in between. This CDR3 contains 13 residues. Germline CDR1 is LGHNA and CDR2 is YSLEER. The CDR3 coding sequence is TGCGCCAGCAGCCACCGACAGAACTATGGCTACACCTTC. Its protein is CASSHRQNYGYTF.

This clone was detected a few times. The rearrangement joins TRBV5-1 to TRBJ2-7, with 8 bases that match TRBD2. V was pared by 1 base and J by 1 base, with 4 bases of the junction left unmatched. In germline, CDR1 is SGHRS, CDR2 YFSETQ. CDR3 length: 15 amino acids. CDR3 nucleotide sequence: TGCGCCAGCAGCTTGACAGCGGGGGAATCCTACGAGCAGTACTTC. Residues: CASSLTAGESYEQYF. The full variable domain, in which reference TRBV5-1 and TRBJ2-7 provide the parts outside the CDR3, is KAGVTQTPRYLIKTRGQQVTLSCSPISGHRSVSWYQQTPGQGLQFLFEYFSETQRNKGNFPGRFSGRQFSNSRSEMNVSTLELGDSALYLCASSLTAGESYEQYFGPGTRLTVT.

This clone came up a few times. This chain joins TRBV6-5 and TRBJ2-1; 10 nucleotides agree with TRBD2. V lost 5 bases, J lost 4 bases, and 5 bases stayed unmatched. The CDR3 is 15 amino acids. Germline V lookup: CDR1 MNHEY, CDR2 SVGAGI. CDR3 sequence: CASSPGLAEYNEQFF. CDR3 sequence (DNA): TGTGCCAGCAGTCCCGGACTAGCGGAGTACAATGAGCAGTTCTTC.

This clone was seen a few times. The V call is TRBV6-1, the J call TRBJ2-5; 12 nucleotides match TRBD2. The DNA end is more similar to TRBJ2-7, so the J call may be wrong. The CDR3 has 19 residues. The germline gives CDR1 MNHNS, CDR2 SASEGT. CDR3 sequence: CASSATGLAGLSRGFEQYF. Written as DNA, the CDR3 is TGTGCCAGCAGTGCTACGGGACTAGCGGGCCTCTCCAGGGGGTTCGAGCAGTACTTC.

Only a few counts were recorded for this clone. The chain is built from TRBV7-8 and TRBJ2-1, with 11 bases fitting TRBD2. Germline V gives CDR1 SGHVS, CDR2 FQNEAQ. CDR3 size: 16 residues. V was clipped by 2 bases and J by 7 bases; unmatched bases: 7. CDR3 sequence (DNA): TGTGCCAGCAGCTTAAATCTAGCGGGAGGATGGAATGAGCAGTTCTTC. Translated, it gives CASSLNLAGGWNEQFF.

This clone turned up a few times. The chain is built from TRBV27 and TRBJ1-5, with D hard to call. The CDR3 sequence is 14 residues long. In germline, CDR1 is MNHEY, CDR2 SMNVEV (reference sequence). Between the trimmed V and J ends, which lost 3 bases and 1 base, there was a span of 7 bases. The CDR3, as DNA: TGTGCCAGCAGTTTCGTACAAAGCAATCAGCCCCAGCATTTT. This sequence encodes CASSFVQSNQPQHF.

The chain is built from TRBV5-1 and TRBJ2-2; D remains unclear. V was clipped by 0 bases and J by 3 bases, with 18 bases between them. Germline-derived CDR1 and CDR2 are SGHRS and YFSETQ. This CDR3 is 18 amino acids long. The DNA for the CDR3 is TGCGCCAGCAGCTTGGAGTTGGGCAGAATTACCTACACCGGGGAGCTGTTTTTT. The encoded protein is CASSLELGRITYTGELFF.

This chain uses TRBV6-1 with TRBJ2-6; D unclear. Germline CDR1 and CDR2: MNHNS and SASEGT. The CDR3 is 16 amino acids. V lost 0 bases to trimming and J lost 1 base, with 7 bases between them. This CDR3 reads CASSEARPSGANVLTF. DNA of the CDR3: TGTGCCAGCAGTGAAGCGAGGCCTTCTGGGGCCAACGTCCTGACTTTC.

This chain connects TRBV4-1 to TRBJ1-1; D gene uncertain. This CDR3 region has 13 residues. V was trimmed by 1 base and J by 7 bases, leaving 10 bases between them. Per germline, CDR1 MGHRA and CDR2 YSYEKL. CDR3 sequence: CASSQGVSLEAFF. The CDR3, as DNA: TGCGCCAGCAGCCAAGGAGTATCTCTTGAAGCTTTCTTT.

The chain links TRBV19 to TRBJ1-5, with TRBD1 identical over 7 bases. Germline CDR1 reads LNHDA; CDR2 reads SQIVND (reference sequence). With 7 bases clipped from V and 7 bases from J, the junction kept 22 bases outside the gene matches. The CDR3 contains 18 residues. The CDR3 loop reads CASTPPSWEGQARQPQHF. CDR3 coding DNA: TGTGCCAGTACCCCGCCCTCTTGGGAAGGACAGGCCAGGCAGCCCCAGCATTTT. The full variable domain, rest sourced from reference TRBV19 and TRBJ1-5, is DGGITQSPKYLFRKEGQNVTLSCEQNLNHDAMYWYRQDPGQGLRLIYYSQIVNDFQKGDIAEGYSVSREKKESFPLTVTSAQKNPTAFYLCASTPPSWEGQARQPQHFGDGTRLSIL.

The chain is built from TRBV5-1 and TRBJ1-2; no clear D. CDR1 is SGHRS and CDR2 is YFSETQ in the germline V gene. V was pared by 0 bases and J by 7 bases, with 10 bases between. The CDR3 runs 13 residues. This CDR3 reads CASSLGGSSGYTF. In DNA form, the CDR3 reads TGCGCCAGCAGCTTGGGAGGGAGCAGTGGCTACACCTTC.

This clone has just a few counts. The chain recombines TRBV5-6 with TRBJ2-3; 16 bases line up with TRBD2. Germline V gives CDR1 SGHDT, CDR2 YYEEEE. The CDR3 is 16 amino acids. J was trimmed by 5 bases and V by 4 bases; bases with no gene match: 4. In DNA, the CDR3 is TGTGCCAGCAGCCCGGGGACTAGCGGGAGGGGAGATACGCAGTATTTT. It encodes CASSPGTSGRGDTQYF.

This clone has just a few counts. V usage is TRBV19 and J usage is TRBJ2-2, with a possible D match to TRBD2 (5 bases). Between the trimmed V and J ends, which lost 2 bases and 1 base, there was a span of 8 bases. The germline V gene encodes CDR1 LNHDA and CDR2 SQIVND (reference sequence). This CDR3 comprises 15 residues. The CDR3 DNA follows: TGTGCCAGTAGTATATACGAGGGGAACACCGGGGAGCTGTTTTTT. As protein: CASSIYEGNTGELFF.

V gene TRBV5-6 combines with J gene TRBJ1-2, with D possibly TRBD1 on 6 matching bases. Deletions cut 1 base from V and 4 bases from J, with 11 bases between. This CDR3 comprises 14 residues. CDR1 is SGHDT, CDR2 YYEEEE, per germline. CDR3 nucleotides: TGTGCCAGCAGCTTGCTGGACAGCTCCTATGGCTACACCTTC. As protein: CASSLLDSSYGYTF. The entire variable domain, with the rest obtained from reference TRBV5-6 and TRBJ1-2, is as follows: DAGVTQSPTHLIKTRGQQVTLRCSPKSGHDTVSWYQQALGQGPQFIFQYYEEEERQRGNFPDRFSGHQFPNYSSELNVNALLLGDSALYLCASSLLDSSYGYTFGSGTRLTVV.

This clone was found a few times. This rearrangement joins TRBV7-9 to TRBJ2-7, with D tentatively TRBD1 (6 bases). The V end was cut by 2 bases, the J end by 0 bases, with 14 bases between. The germline V gene encodes CDR1 SEHNR and CDR2 FQNEAQ (reference sequence). This CDR3 has 16 amino acids. CDR3 residues: CASSLHLGQYSYEQYF. DNA of the CDR3: TGTGCCAGCAGCTTACACCTAGGACAGTACTCCTACGAGCAGTACTTC.

This rearrangement joins TRBV4-3 to TRBJ2-3, with TRBD2 matching over 7 bases. CDR1 and CDR2 from the germline V gene are LGHNA and YSLEER. The CDR3 has 19 residues. After removal of 4 bases from V and 0 bases from J, the junction contained 16 bases not matched to a gene. The DNA for the CDR3 is TGCGCCAGCAGCCTCCGATTTGACCCCGGGACTATCAGCACAGATACGCAGTATTTT. Protein product: CASSLRFDPGTISTDTQYF.

This clone has more than one count but fewer than ten. The rearrangement joins TRBV7-9 to TRBJ1-1, with TRBD1 matching over 7 bases. This CDR3 comprises 14 residues. Per germline, CDR1 SEHNR and CDR2 FQNEAQ (reference sequence). Germline trimming cut 1 base from V and 5 bases from J; bases unmatched to any gene: 4. CDR3 bases: TGTGCCAGCAGCTTAGAACAGGGGCGGACTGAAGCTTTCTTT. Translating gives CASSLEQGRTEAFF.

This clone was found a few times. The genes are TRBV10-3 and TRBJ2-7, with 13 bases aligning to TRBD2. V gave up 6 bases and J gave up 3 bases; unmatched junction bases: 8. Germline V CDR1 and CDR2: ENHRY, SYGVKD. The CDR3 runs to 16 residues. The CDR3 reads CAIRNTGTSGDYEQYF. DNA of the CDR3: TGTGCCATCAGAAATACCGGGACTAGCGGGGACTACGAGCAGTACTTC.